One sample yielded the 27 T cell receptor beta chains listed below, sequenced in a study of T cells after yellow fever vaccination. TCRdb reprocessed the 5' RACE reads with MiXCR, giving one entry per CDR3 protein. The sample includes approximately 32,000 distinct CDR3 sequences, under 12% of them seen just once. The starting material was PBMCs, either bulk or a sorted T-cell subset (CD4+, CD8+, memory, or dextramer-sorted; not recorded which), obtained roughly 15 days after the first yellow fever vaccination. The receptors originated from a man between 18 and 35 years old who received the YFV17D yellow fever vaccine.

This clonotype showed up many times. The chain recombines TRBV5-6 with TRBJ2-7, with D possibly being TRBD1 (6 bases). The germline V gene encodes CDR1 SGHDT and CDR2 YYEEEE. V shed 5 bases and J shed 2 bases, with 11 bases lying between them. This CDR3 comprises 13 residues. The CDR3 reads CASRLQGPYEQYF. The CDR3 DNA sequence: TGTGCCAGCAGATTACAGGGCCCCTACGAGCAGTACTTC.

The chain joins TRBV5-8 to TRBJ1-6; no definite D call. The V gene lost 0 bases and the J gene lost 6 bases, with 10 bases spanning the gap. CDR1 and CDR2 (germline): SGHTS, YDEGEE. This CDR3 has 15 amino acids. The CDR3 reads CASSLEGFSNSPLHF. The CDR3 bases are TGTGCCAGCAGCTTGGAAGGGTTTAGTAATTCACCCCTCCACTTT.

The gene calls are TRBV18 and TRBJ2-3; TRBD2 aligns across 8 bases. The V and J ends lost 6 bases and 2 bases, in that order; junction bases with no gene match: 10. Per germline, CDR1 KGHSH and CDR2 LQKENI. The CDR3 has 16 residues. Here the CDR3 DNA reads TGTGCCAGCTCGCCGACTAGCGCCACCACCACAGATACGCAGTATTTT. This sequence encodes CASSPTSATTTDTQYF.

This clonotype occurred many times. The chain recombines TRBV20-1 with TRBJ2-1; tentatively, D is TRBD2 (5 bases). Between the trimmed V and J ends, which lost 0 bases and 9 bases, there was a span of 12 bases. This CDR3 has 13 residues. Germline V gene data show CDR1 as DFQATT and CDR2 as SNEGSKA (reference sequence). In nucleotides, the CDR3 is TGCAGTGCTAGAGATCCAAGCGGAATTGAGCAGTTCTTC. Residues: CSARDPSGIEQFF.

This clonotype was seen at least ten times. This chain uses TRBV7-2 with TRBJ2-7; D remains unclear. Germline assignment: CDR1 SGHTA and CDR2 FQGNSA. Trimming removed 5 bases at V and 9 bases at J, with 23 bases between. The CDR3 covers 15 residues. CDR3 amino acids: CASSPQRGPLIRQYF. CDR3 coding DNA: TGTGCCAGCAGCCCCCAACGAGGCCCTTTAATACGGCAGTACTTC.

Concerning this clonotype: A read error is possible here, since a much larger clone lies one base away. The chain combines TRBV19 with TRBJ1-5; 7 bases fit TRBD1. The CDR3 length is 13 residues. The V and J ends lost 6 bases and 6 bases, in that order; junction bases with no gene match: 5. The germline V gene encodes CDR1 LNHDA and CDR2 SQIVND (reference sequence). The CDR3 loop reads CASRDRSAQPQHF. The CDR3 coding sequence is TGTGCCAGTAGGGACAGGTCAGCTCAGCCCCAGCATTTT.

This clonotype has a count of ten or more. The genes are TRBV12-3 or TRBV12-4 and TRBJ1-6; the D is unclear. This CDR3 region has 12 residues. Trimming stripped 2 bases from V and 13 bases from J, with 9 bases between. Written as DNA, the CDR3 is TGTGCCAGCAGTTTAAGGTTTAGTCCCCTCCACTTT. Protein: CASSLRFSPLHF.

By proportion, this clonotype is medium-sized. The rearrangement links TRBV4-1 to TRBJ1-2; D gene unclear. V was shortened by 1 base and J by 3 bases, with 12 bases between the two germline ends. CDR1 is MGHRA, CDR2 YSYEKL, per germline. The CDR3 runs to 15 residues. CDR3 amino acids: CASSQVLGLDYGYTF. Here the CDR3 DNA reads TGCGCCAGCAGCCAAGTCCTGGGCTTAGACTATGGCTACACCTTC.

In its sample, this clonotype was seen many times. V gene TRBV4-3 combines with J gene TRBJ2-3; TRBD2 aligns across 10 bases. Germline V gene sequence: CDR1 LGHNA, CDR2 YSLEER. The CDR3 sequence is 16 residues long. Trimming took 3 bases from V and 5 from J; bases not matched to a gene: 8. CDR3 region: CASSQGLASKGDTQYF. CDR3 nucleotide sequence: TGCGCCAGCAGCCAGGGACTAGCGAGTAAAGGAGATACGCAGTATTTT.

The sample holds many counts of this clonotype. V gene TRBV27 combines with J gene TRBJ2-3; 7 nucleotides align to TRBD2. There are 13 residues in the CDR3. Unmatched junction bases numbered 4, after V lost 7 bases and J lost 3 bases. Germline V gene lookup returns CDR1 MNHEY and CDR2 SMNVEV (reference sequence). This chain's CDR3 is CASMGGGTDTQYF. DNA of the CDR3: TGTGCCAGCATGGGGGGGGGAACAGATACGCAGTATTTT.

In this sample, this clonotype turned up many times. The rearrangement links TRBV11-2 to TRBJ2-1; 8 bases fit TRBD1. Unmatched junction bases numbered 17, after V lost 3 bases and J lost 13 bases. The CDR3 totals 16 residues. CDR1 is SGHAT and CDR2 is FQNNGV in the germline V gene. The CDR3 spells CASSFGTGPDQGEQFF. The CDR3 DNA follows: TGTGCCAGCAGCTTTGGGACAGGCCCAGACCAGGGGGAACAGTTCTTC.

The sample holds many counts of this clonotype. The chain is built from TRBV5-1 and TRBJ2-5; tentatively, D is TRBD1 or TRBD2 (5 bases each). The CDR3 runs to 15 residues. Trimming took 4 bases from V and 1 from J, leaving 14 bases between them. CDR1 and CDR2 (germline): SGHRS, YFSETQ. The DNA of the CDR3 is TGCGCCAGCAGCCTGACCGGGGCCATCCAAGAGACCCAGTACTTC. Amino acids: CASSLTGAIQETQYF.

This clonotype has at least ten counts. The genes are TRBV19 and TRBJ1-1; D perhaps matches TRBD1 (6 bases). CDR1 and CDR2 from the germline V gene are LNHDA and SQIVND (reference sequence). The CDR3 totals 13 residues. V lost 3 bases and J lost 3, with 8 bases in between. This chain's CDR3 is CASSIEGDTEAFF. CDR3 bases: TGTGCCAGTAGTATCGAGGGGGACACTGAAGCTTTCTTT.

CDR3 in amino acids: CASSPKGRNSPLHF. The CDR3 DNA is TGTGCCAGCAGTCCGAAAGGGAGGAATTCACCCCTCCACTTT. The gene calls are TRBV27 and TRBJ1-6; D is ambiguous. The CDR3 covers 14 residues. Trimming left V 5 bases short and J 7 bases short, with 12 bases between. The germline CDR1 and CDR2 sequences are MNHEY and SMNVEV (reference sequence).

This clonotype has at least ten counts. The chain uses TRBV5-4 and TRBJ2-1; D ambiguous. Germline V gives CDR1 SGHNT, CDR2 YYREEE (reference sequence). The CDR3 consists of 12 residues. V was shortened by 0 bases and J by 7 bases, with 5 bases between the two germline ends. CDR3 protein: CASSLVANEQFF. The CDR3 region has the DNA TGTGCCAGCAGCTTGGTGGCGAATGAGCAGTTCTTC.

This clonotype was seen repeatedly, ten times or more. This chain joins TRBV5-1 and TRBJ2-3; 8 positions agree with TRBD2. V was clipped by 4 bases and J by 2 bases; unmatched bases: 6. Germline values: CDR1 SGHRS, CDR2 YFSETQ. The CDR3 extends over 15 amino acids. The CDR3 is CASSPGGVLTDTQYF. The CDR3 DNA reads TGCGCCAGCAGCCCGGGGGGGGTGCTCACAGATACGCAGTATTTT.

This clonotype was recorded only once. A clone one base away is much larger, so this may be a read error. The V and J genes are TRBV5-1 and TRBJ2-3; the D gene is possibly TRBD1 (6 bases). The CDR3 runs to 14 residues. V lost 8 bases, J lost 4 bases, and 17 bases lay in between. Germline values: CDR1 SGHRS, CDR2 YFSETQ. The CDR3 DNA follows: TGCGCCAGGAGCGGAAACAGGGCGGCAGATACGCAGTATTTT. Translated: CARSGNRAADTQYF.

This clonotype was counted at least ten times. This rearrangement joins TRBV7-2 to TRBJ2-3; D could derive from TRBD1 or TRBD2 (5 bases each). Trimming left V 8 bases short and J 0 bases short, with 12 bases between. The germline CDR1 and CDR2 sequences are SGHTA and FQGNSA. The CDR3 is 14 residues long. The CDR3 is CASLQGASTDTQYF. CDR3 DNA: TGTGCCAGCCTCCAGGGAGCTAGCACAGATACGCAGTATTTT.

This clonotype was recorded at least ten times. The chain combines TRBV30 with TRBJ1-1; no clear D. The CDR3 is made up of 12 amino acids. V was pared by 5 bases and J by 5 bases, with 12 bases between. Germline CDR1 and CDR2: GTSNPN and SVGIG (reference sequence). The CDR3 is CAWDEGRTEAFF. The CDR3 DNA is TGTGCCTGGGATGAGGGTCGGACTGAAGCTTTCTTT. The full variable domain, in which reference TRBV30 and TRBJ1-1 provide the parts outside the CDR3, is SQTIHQWPATLVQPVGSPLSLECTVEGTSNPNLYWYRQAAGRGLQLLFYSVGIGQISSEVPQNLSASRPQDRQFILSSKKLLLSDSGFYLCAWDEGRTEAFFGQGTRLTVV.

This clonotype has ten or more counts. The chain joins TRBV6-2 or TRBV6-3 to TRBJ2-1; no definite D call. Germline CDR1 is MNHEY and CDR2 is SVGEGT. CDR3 length: 11 amino acids. V lost 7 bases to trimming and J lost 9 bases, with 10 bases between them. CDR3 DNA: TGTGCCAGCAAGAAACAGAGTGAGCAGTTCTTC. Translation gives CASKKQSEQFF.

Within the sample, this clonotype is medium-sized. The V call is TRBV11-2, the J call TRBJ1-5; D gene unclear. CDR1 is SGHAT and CDR2 is FQNNGV in the germline V gene. The V end was cut by 1 base, the J end by 1 base, with 11 bases between. The CDR3 consists of 16 residues. CDR3 in DNA: TGTGCCAGCAGCTTAGGGGTCGGCGGGAGCAATCAGCCCCAGCATTTT. Its protein product is CASSLGVGGSNQPQHF.

This clonotype was counted at least ten times. J is TRBJ2-2 and V is TRBV2; 8 nucleotides agree with TRBD2. The V segment lost 5 bases and the J segment 6 bases; nucleotides outside the gene matches: 8. This CDR3 is built from 15 residues. Germline lookup yields CDR1 SNHLY and CDR2 FYNNEI. DNA for the CDR3: TGTGCCAGCAGTATTAGCGGGGACTCTCCCGGGGAGCTGTTTTTT. Encoded protein: CASSISGDSPGELFF.

This clonotype was detected ten times or more. The rearrangement joins TRBV4-1 to TRBJ2-3; TRBD2 is a possible D gene (6 bases). This CDR3 spans 17 amino acids. Germline values: CDR1 MGHRA, CDR2 YSYEKL. Trimming took 1 base from V and 5 from J, leaving 19 bases between them. The CDR3 reads CASSQAPPGGDKDTQYF. The CDR3 DNA follows: TGCGCCAGCAGCCAAGCCCCCCCCGGCGGGGATAAAGATACGCAGTATTTT.

This clonotype was seen at least ten times. The CDR3 loop reads CASSQDQQPREQFF. CDR3 DNA sequence: TGTGCCAGCAGCCAAGATCAGCAGCCACGTGAGCAGTTCTTC. The chain recombines TRBV4-2 with TRBJ2-1, with no clear D. The CDR3 loop spans 14 amino acids. The germline V and J ends were trimmed by 0 bases and 9 bases, with 12 bases remaining between them. Per germline, CDR1 LGHNA and CDR2 YNFKEQ.

This clonotype was recorded at least ten times. This chain links TRBV5-6 with TRBJ1-2, with TRBD1 as a possible D gene (6 bases). The germline gives CDR1 SGHDT, CDR2 YYEEEE. The CDR3 sequence is 15 residues long. V lost 4 bases and J 5 bases, leaving 18 bases between the germline ends. CDR3 sequence reads: CASSPALGQYYGYTF. The CDR3 coding sequence is TGTGCCAGCAGCCCGGCGCTGGGACAATATTATGGCTACACCTTC. The variable domain in full, with the rest retrieved from reference TRBV5-6 and TRBJ1-2, is DAGVTQSPTHLIKTRGQQVTLRCSPKSGHDTVSWYQQALGQGPQFIFQYYEEEERQRGNFPDRFSGHQFPNYSSELNVNALLLGDSALYLCASSPALGQYYGYTFGSGTRLTVV.

At least ten counts were recorded for this clonotype. The chain couples TRBV5-1 to TRBJ2-1, with a weak D call TRBD2 (5 bases). Trimming shortened V by 6 bases and J by 0 bases, and 13 bases separated the two germline ends. Germline V gene lookup returns CDR1 SGHRS and CDR2 YFSETQ. CDR3 size: 15 residues. The CDR3 spells CASTGGQVSYNEQFF. The CDR3 bases are TGCGCCAGCACTGGCGGGCAGGTCTCCTACAATGAGCAGTTCTTC. The full variable domain, in which reference TRBV5-1 and TRBJ2-1 provide the parts outside the CDR3, is KAGVTQTPRYLIKTRGQQVTLSCSPISGHRSVSWYQQTPGQGLQFLFEYFSETQRNKGNFPGRFSGRQFSNSRSEMNVSTLELGDSALYLCASTGGQVSYNEQFFGPGTRLTVL.

This clonotype occurred many times. CDR3 residues: CASSLVVGSTDTQYF. Written as DNA, the CDR3 is TGTGCCAGCAGTTTAGTGGTCGGTAGCACAGATACGCAGTATTTT. This chain joins TRBV27 and TRBJ2-3; no definite D call. Germline V gene sequence: CDR1 MNHEY, CDR2 SMNVEV (reference sequence). The CDR3 is 15 residues long. V dropped 2 bases and J dropped 0 bases, with 9 bases sitting between them.